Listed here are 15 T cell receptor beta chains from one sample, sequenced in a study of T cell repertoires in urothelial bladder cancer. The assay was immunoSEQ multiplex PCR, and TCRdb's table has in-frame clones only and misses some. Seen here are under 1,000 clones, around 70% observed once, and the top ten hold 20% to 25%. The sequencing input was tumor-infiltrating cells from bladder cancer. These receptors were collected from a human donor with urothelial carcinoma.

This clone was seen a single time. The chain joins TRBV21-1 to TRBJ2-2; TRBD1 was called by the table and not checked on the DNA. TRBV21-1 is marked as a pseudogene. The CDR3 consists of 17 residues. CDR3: CASSARVYTGLTGELFF. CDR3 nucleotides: TGTGCCAGCAGCGCTCGGGTCTACACAGGCTTGACCGGGGAGCTGTTTTTT.

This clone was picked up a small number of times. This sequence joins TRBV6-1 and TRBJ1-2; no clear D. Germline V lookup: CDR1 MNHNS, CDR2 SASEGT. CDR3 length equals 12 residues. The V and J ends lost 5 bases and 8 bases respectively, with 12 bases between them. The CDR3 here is CASSPQAWGYTF. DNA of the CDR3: TGTGCCAGCAGTCCCCAGGCCTGGGGCTACACCTTC.

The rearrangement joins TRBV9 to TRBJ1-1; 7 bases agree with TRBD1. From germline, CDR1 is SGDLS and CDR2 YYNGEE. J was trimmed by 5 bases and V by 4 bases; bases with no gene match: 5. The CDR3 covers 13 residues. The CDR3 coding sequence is TGTGCCAGCAGCCCAGGGGGGCGGACTGAAGCTTTCTTT. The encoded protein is CASSPGGRTEAFF.

The CDR3: CASSLDSSSNTEAFF. CDR3 nucleotide sequence: TGTGCCAGCAGCTTGGACAGTTCTTCGAACACTGAAGCTTTCTTT. The chain is built from TRBV5-4 and TRBJ1-1; no firm D call. Germline assignment: CDR1 SGHNT and CDR2 YYREEE (reference sequence). V was trimmed by 0 bases and J by 1 base, leaving 10 bases between them. CDR3 length: 15 amino acids.

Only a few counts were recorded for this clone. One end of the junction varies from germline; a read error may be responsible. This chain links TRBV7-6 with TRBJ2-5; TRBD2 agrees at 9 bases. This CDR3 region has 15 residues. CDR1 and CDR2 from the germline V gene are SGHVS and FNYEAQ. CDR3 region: CASRTLAGLATGLDF. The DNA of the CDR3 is TGTGCCAGCAGGACTCTGGCGGGACTAGCTACAGGCTTGGACTTC.

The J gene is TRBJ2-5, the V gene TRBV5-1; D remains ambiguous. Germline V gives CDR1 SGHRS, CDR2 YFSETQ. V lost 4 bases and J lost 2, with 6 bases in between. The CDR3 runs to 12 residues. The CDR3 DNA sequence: TGCGCCAGCAGCGGGCAGCAAGAGACCCAGTACTTC. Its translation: CASSGQQETQYF.

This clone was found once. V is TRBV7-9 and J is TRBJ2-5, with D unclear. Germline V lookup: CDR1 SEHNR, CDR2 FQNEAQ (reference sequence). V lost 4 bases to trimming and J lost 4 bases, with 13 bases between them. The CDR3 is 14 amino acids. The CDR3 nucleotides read TGTGCCAGCAGCTCGACTGGTTCCGGAGAGACCCAGTACTTC. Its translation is CASSSTGSGETQYF.

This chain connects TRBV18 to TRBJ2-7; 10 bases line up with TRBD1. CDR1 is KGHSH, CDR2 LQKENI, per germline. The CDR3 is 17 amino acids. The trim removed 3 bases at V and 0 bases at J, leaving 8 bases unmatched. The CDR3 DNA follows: TGTGCCAGCTCACCGAAGACAGGGGGCCTTAGCTCCTACGAGCAGTACTTC. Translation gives CASSPKTGGLSSYEQYF.

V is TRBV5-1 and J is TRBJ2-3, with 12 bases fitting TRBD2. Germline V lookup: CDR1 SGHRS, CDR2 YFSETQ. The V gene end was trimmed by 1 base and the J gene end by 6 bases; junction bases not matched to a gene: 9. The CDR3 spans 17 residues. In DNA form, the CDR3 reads TGCGCCAGCAGCTTGACCCAATTCCTAGCGGGGGGGGATACGCAGTATTTT. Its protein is CASSLTQFLAGGDTQYF. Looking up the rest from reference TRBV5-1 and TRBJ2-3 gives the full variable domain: KAGVTQTPRYLIKTRGQQVTLSCSPISGHRSVSWYQQTPGQGLQFLFEYFSETQRNKGNFPGRFSGRQFSNSRSEMNVSTLELGDSALYLCASSLTQFLAGGDTQYFGPGTRLTVL.

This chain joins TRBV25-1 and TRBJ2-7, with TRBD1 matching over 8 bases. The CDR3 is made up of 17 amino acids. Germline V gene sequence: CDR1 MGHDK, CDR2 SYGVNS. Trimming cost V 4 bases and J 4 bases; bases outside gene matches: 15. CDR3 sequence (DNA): TGTGCCAGCAGTGTCGGACAGGGTGCAGCAAAAGGATACGAGCAGTACTTC. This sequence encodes CASSVGQGAAKGYEQYF.

The CDR3 reads CASSITRISLNTEAFF. The CDR3 region has the DNA TGTGCCAGTAGTATTACGAGGATTAGCTTAAACACTGAAGCTTTCTTT. V and J are TRBV19 and TRBJ1-1, with D hard to call. V shed 3 bases and J shed 2 bases, with 16 bases lying between them. Per germline, CDR1 LNHDA and CDR2 SQIVND (reference sequence). The CDR3 is made up of 16 amino acids.

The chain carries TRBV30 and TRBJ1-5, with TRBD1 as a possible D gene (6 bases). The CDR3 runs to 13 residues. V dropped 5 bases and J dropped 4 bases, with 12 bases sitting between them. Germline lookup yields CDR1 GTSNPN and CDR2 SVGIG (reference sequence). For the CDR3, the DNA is TGTGCCTGGGGTGGACAGTATAATCAGCCCCAGCATTTT. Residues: CAWGGQYNQPQHF.

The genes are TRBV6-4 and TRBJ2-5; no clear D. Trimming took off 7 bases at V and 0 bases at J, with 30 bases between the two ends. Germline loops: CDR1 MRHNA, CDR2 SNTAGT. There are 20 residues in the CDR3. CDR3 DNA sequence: TGTGCCAGCATCTCCTTGTGGCTCCTTGGTAGGCCATCGTACCAAGAGACCCAGTACTTC. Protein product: CASISLWLLGRPSYQETQYF.

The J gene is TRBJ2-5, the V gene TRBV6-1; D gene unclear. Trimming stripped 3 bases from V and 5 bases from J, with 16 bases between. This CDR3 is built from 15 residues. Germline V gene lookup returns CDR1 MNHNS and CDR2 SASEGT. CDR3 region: CASSDPRLKWETQYF. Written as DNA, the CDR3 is TGTGCCAGCAGTGATCCGCGACTTAAATGGGAGACCCAGTACTTC.

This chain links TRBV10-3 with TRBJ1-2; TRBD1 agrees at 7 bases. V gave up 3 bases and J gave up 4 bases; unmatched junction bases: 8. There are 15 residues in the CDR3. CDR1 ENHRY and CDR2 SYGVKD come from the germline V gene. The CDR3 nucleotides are TGTGCCATCAGTGACCGGGGACAGTCAGGCTATGGCTACACCTTC. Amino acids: CAISDRGQSGYGYTF.